This T cell receptor (beta chain) derives from a study of shared T cell receptors in the human thymus (dated by TCRdb to the early 2020s). For context, the study as a whole: The study investigated the way shared, self-reactive T-cell receptor alpha chains are produced in the human thymus.

The method was the immunoSEQ multiplex PCR assay. The immuneACCESS repertoire file appears here via TCRdb, limited to in-frame rearrangements. These files lack a portion of the clones; in checked studies, under half of the deficit traces to unresolved V genes, and the cause of the others is not known. The sample data list about 540,000 clones, and around 78% of these were observed just once. Of the sample, 0.013% is held by the ten largest clones. Comment on this clone: The target of this receptor is not known. Nothing much larger sits one base from this clone, and base qualities are not available.

CDR1 SEHNR and CDR2 FQNEAQ are derived from the germline V gene (reference sequence). The CDR3 contains 15 residues, cysteine and phenylalanine counted. CDR3 DNA is the only sequence kept; it has 45 bases, read in frame from the first base. Relative to germline, V is missing 8 bases and J is missing 4 bases, with 10 bases of the junction outside any gene match. These data are also associated with another study on human thymus T cells. From that second study: Immunologically healthy infants undergoing open corrective cardiac surgery for congenital heart defects in Finland were used as donors. Thymus tissue was collected as surgical resects that were removed during corrective cardiac surgery. V and J gene segment usage appeared biased in both thymic and peripheral blood repertoires. The related research reported highly overlapping thymic TCR repertoires among unrelated individuals. TCR alpha and beta repertoires from roughly eight infant thymus samples and a few related peripheral blood samples were characterized in the study. Donor ages ranged from about 6 to 250 days, and the cohort comprised six or seven male and a couple of female infants. Thymocytes were freed from the tissue by mechanical means and kept at -70 degrees C as pellets of roughly 8.5-31 million cells. Genomic DNA was extracted from frozen cell pellets with a QIAsymphony instrument. The immunoSEQ multiplex PCR assay was used to amplify the TCRB and TCRAD loci from a standardized quantity of quality-controlled genomic DNA. The amplicons covered the V(D)J region and were long enough to include the CDR3 and to identify the V and J genes. Amplicon sequencing was performed on an Illumina platform through the commercial immunoSEQ service. Corrections for primer bias and sequencing errors followed previously described methods, while TCRAD and TCRB definitions were based on the IMGT database. immunoSEQ Analyzer 3.0 and VDJTools were used for repertoire analysis, which covered basic statistics, V/J segment usage, diversity estimates, rarefaction and pairwise overlap. Chao1, ChaoE, Efron-Thisted, Shannon and inverse Simpson indices were used to estimate diversity, which was also estimated on datasets down-sampled to the smallest sample. Repertoire overlap was determined by strict matching of CDR3 nucleotide sequence, V gene and J gene, and Jaccard-based multidimensional scaling clustering was applied. Thymus samples yielded on average about 810,000 unique TCRB clonotypes, compared with about 80,000 from blood samples.

Sequenced sample: thymocytes. Recombination connected TRBV7-9 to TRBJ2-1; 8 junctional bases match TRBD2. The TCR was taken from a boy under two years old with a congenital heart defect. Donor details come from another sample of the same person, matched by shared clones. The CDR3 is CASDRGGRHYNEQFF. The DNA is as follows: TGTGCCAGCGACCGAGGCGGGAGGCATTACAATGAGCAGTTCTTC.